This T cell receptor beta chain was found in a study of response to subunit inactivated influenza vaccine listed by TCRdb under 2018. For the wider study: Deep quantitative profiling of the T cell receptor repertoire was used in the study to follow responses to a trivalent subunit inactivated influenza vaccine.

Receptor amplification or capture employed RT-PCR. For sequencing, an Illumina HiSeq 2500 was employed. In-frame beta chains were kept once TCRdb had trimmed the public reads at Q25 with fastp and called clones with MiXCR. A single entry per CDR3 protein holds the most common genes and DNA from its merged rows. The sample contains about 300,000 distinct CDR3 sequences, roughly 22% of them found a single time. The leading ten clones occupy 10% to 13% of the sample. A note on this clonotype: The antigen it binds to is not known. The input lacks base qualities; no much larger clone sits a single base away.

The germline V gene sets CDR1 to LGHNA and CDR2 to YSLEER. The CDR3 runs 15 residues from the cysteine to the phenylalanine. Just the 45-base CDR3 DNA is kept, in frame starting at base 1. The junction shows trimming of 0 bases on V and 6 bases on J, plus 11 bases between the germline ends. Points the paper makes about the study in general: The authors proposed that each seasonal influenza vaccination may bring in only a limited number of new T cells.

Rearrangement joined TRBV4-3 to TRBJ2-2, with a tentative D gene TRBD2 over 6 matching bases. The TCR originated in a man aged 50-75 years who received an inactivated influenza vaccine. Donor details come from another sample of the same person, matched by shared clones. The specimen comprised PBMCs from blood, sampled about 20 months after vaccination. At the DNA level, the sequence is TGCGCCAGCAGCCAAGATATGGCTAGCGCCGGGGAGCTGTTTTTT. Its protein is CASSQDMASAGELFF.